These T cell receptor beta chains were read from a single sample in a study of cytomegalovirus exposure and HLA in healthy donors. Assay used: immunoSEQ multiplex PCR; TCRdb lists only in-frame clones, some missing. The repertoire holds some 170,000 clones, with about 95% as singletons. The sequencing sample was made of PBMCs. These receptors came from a woman aged 18-29 years in good health and CMV-seronegative. Both conserved end residues are part of each CDR3. The D gene is left open where the match is weak. The size field is filled for only some rows; it gives once, few, many or a size class.

clone_size: .; v_call: TRBV6-1; d_call: .; j_call: TRBJ1-6; cdr3_aa: CASMGRINSPLHF; cdr3_nt: TGTGCCAGCATGGGCAGAATCAATTCACCCCTCCACTTT
clone_size: once; v_call: TRBV7-2; d_call: TRBD1; j_call: TRBJ2-7; cdr3_aa: CASSSRPEGATYEQYF; cdr3_nt: TGTGCCAGCAGCTCCCGCCCTGAGGGGGCGACCTACGAGCAGTACTTC
clone_size: .; v_call: TRBV5-1; d_call: .; j_call: TRBJ2-7; cdr3_aa: CASSWGIQGSYEQYF; cdr3_nt: TGCGCCAGCAGCTGGGGTATACAGGGCTCCTACGAGCAGTACTTC
clone_size: .; v_call: TRBV9; d_call: .; j_call: TRBJ1-2; cdr3_aa: CASSLTPGQSYTF; cdr3_nt: TGTGCCAGCAGCTTAACCCCAGGACAGTCCTACACCTTC
clone_size: .; v_call: TRBV2; d_call: TRBD2; j_call: TRBJ2-1; cdr3_aa: CASSPSGVPRDNEQFF; cdr3_nt: TGTGCCAGCAGTCCCAGCGGGGTTCCGAGGGACAATGAGCAGTTCTTC
clone_size: .; v_call: TRBV6-1; d_call: .; j_call: TRBJ2-7; cdr3_aa: CASSESKEQYF; cdr3_nt: TGTGCCAGCAGTGAATCTAAGGAGCAGTACTTC
clone_size: .; v_call: TRBV9; d_call: TRBD2; j_call: TRBJ2-1; cdr3_aa: CASSYSAGVEQFF; cdr3_nt: TGTGCCAGCAGCTATAGCGCGGGGGTTGAGCAGTTCTTC
clone_size: .; v_call: TRBV19; d_call: .; j_call: TRBJ2-7; cdr3_aa: CASSGTPYEQYF; cdr3_nt: TGTGCCAGTTCCGGGACACCCTACGAGCAGTACTTC
clone_size: .; v_call: TRBV27; d_call: TRBD1; j_call: TRBJ1-2; cdr3_aa: CASRKATGGGVSYGYTF; cdr3_nt: TGTGCCAGCAGGAAAGCCACAGGGGGAGGAGTATCTTATGGCTACACCTTC
clone_size: .; v_call: TRBV30; d_call: .; j_call: TRBJ2-3; cdr3_aa: CAWSVRVTDTQYF; cdr3_nt: TGTGCCTGGAGTGTCAGGGTCACAGATACGCAGTATTTT
clone_size: .; v_call: TRBV9; d_call: TRBD1; j_call: TRBJ2-1; cdr3_aa: CASSVVGTGPGNEQFF; cdr3_nt: TGTGCCAGCAGCGTAGTCGGGACAGGGCCTGGGAATGAGCAGTTCTTC
clone_size: .; v_call: TRBV19; d_call: TRBD1; j_call: TRBJ1-2; cdr3_aa: CASRPDRAFYGYTF; cdr3_nt: TGTGCCAGTAGGCCTGACAGGGCATTCTATGGCTACACCTTC
clone_size: .; v_call: TRBV25-1; d_call: .; j_call: TRBJ1-3; cdr3_aa: CASSKTGIWDVSGNTIYF; cdr3_nt: TGTGCCAGCAGTAAAACAGGGATCTGGGACGTCTCTGGAAACACCATATATTTT
clone_size: once; v_call: TRBV27; d_call: TRBD1; j_call: TRBJ2-7; cdr3_aa: CASSPGQGRGIEGYEQYF; cdr3_nt: TGTGCCAGCAGTCCCGGACAGGGGAGAGGGATAGAGGGTTACGAGCAGTACTTC
clone_size: .; v_call: TRBV4-2; d_call: TRBD1; j_call: TRBJ1-2; cdr3_aa: CASSQAEGRGQRGYTF; cdr3_nt: TGTGCCAGCAGCCAAGCGGAGGGCAGGGGGCAGCGAGGCTACACCTTC
clone_size: .; v_call: TRBV2; d_call: TRBD1; j_call: TRBJ2-6; cdr3_aa: CASSGTGVAGANVLTF; cdr3_nt: TGTGCCAGCAGTGGGACAGGGGTCGCTGGGGCCAACGTCCTGACTTTC
clone_size: few; v_call: TRBV2; d_call: TRBD1; j_call: TRBJ1-5; cdr3_aa: CASSGDRNSNQPQHF; cdr3_nt: TGTGCCAGCAGTGGGGACAGGAATAGCAATCAGCCCCAGCATTTT
clone_size: once; v_call: TRBV6-1; d_call: TRBD2; j_call: TRBJ2-1; cdr3_aa: CASSARAGGPVNEQFF; cdr3_nt: TGTGCCAGCAGTGCACGGGCGGGGGGGCCTGTCAATGAGCAGTTCTTC
clone_size: .; v_call: TRBV10-3; d_call: .; j_call: TRBJ2-1; cdr3_aa: CAIRGSGPSYNEQFF; cdr3_nt: TGTGCCATCAGGGGTAGCGGTCCTTCCTACAATGAGCAGTTCTTC
clone_size: .; v_call: TRBV5-1; d_call: .; j_call: TRBJ2-3; cdr3_aa: CASSLAGGRRDTQYF; cdr3_nt: TGCGCCAGCAGCTTGGCCGGGGGGCGCAGAGATACGCAGTATTTT
clone_size: .; v_call: TRBV7-9; d_call: .; j_call: TRBJ1-1; cdr3_aa: CASSSTVVTEAFF; cdr3_nt: TGTGCCAGCAGCTCCACGGTGGTCACTGAAGCTTTCTTT
clone_size: .; v_call: TRBV5-4; d_call: TRBD1; j_call: TRBJ2-2; cdr3_aa: CASTRGGTTGVDTGELFF; cdr3_nt: TGTGCCAGCACCCGTGGCGGGACGACAGGGGTGGACACCGGGGAGCTGTTTTTT
clone_size: .; v_call: TRBV4-1; d_call: .; j_call: TRBJ2-7; cdr3_aa: CASSEPGSPYEQYF; cdr3_nt: TGCGCCAGCAGCGAACCGGGATCGCCATACGAGCAGTACTTC
clone_size: .; v_call: TRBV5-6; d_call: .; j_call: TRBJ2-4; cdr3_aa: CASSLYTVKNIQYF; cdr3_nt: TGTGCCAGCAGCTTGTACACCGTCAAAAACATTCAGTACTTC
clone_size: .; v_call: TRBV5-1; d_call: TRBD2; j_call: TRBJ2-3; cdr3_aa: CASQGLLTDTQYF; cdr3_nt: TGCGCCAGCCAGGGACTACTCACAGATACGCAGTATTTT
clone_size: once; v_call: TRBV7-3; d_call: .; j_call: TRBJ2-5; cdr3_aa: CASSLTGRTQETQYF; cdr3_nt: TGTGCCAGCAGCTTAACGGGGCGAACGCAAGAGACCCAGTACTTC
clone_size: .; v_call: TRBV20-1; d_call: .; j_call: TRBJ2-5; cdr3_aa: CSAVQETQYF; cdr3_nt: TGCAGTGCCGTACAAGAGACCCAGTACTTC
clone_size: .; v_call: TRBV5-6; d_call: .; j_call: TRBJ1-5; cdr3_aa: CASSLFGGAGRNQPQHF; cdr3_nt: TGTGCCAGCAGCTTGTTCGGGGGGGCCGGTCGCAATCAGCCCCAGCATTTT
clone_size: .; v_call: TRBV2; d_call: .; j_call: TRBJ1-5; cdr3_aa: CASSERQHSNQPQHF; cdr3_nt: TGTGCCAGCAGTGAACGACAGCATAGCAATCAGCCCCAGCATTTT
clone_size: .; v_call: TRBV5-1; d_call: .; j_call: TRBJ2-1; cdr3_aa: CASSRTTGGNEQFF; cdr3_nt: TGCGCCAGCAGCAGAACGACAGGCGGCAATGAGCAGTTCTTC
clone_size: .; v_call: TRBV4-2; d_call: TRBD2; j_call: TRBJ2-2; cdr3_aa: CASSQVVAGLAGGNTGELFF; cdr3_nt: TGTGCCAGCAGCCAGGTCGTCGCGGGACTAGCGGGGGGGAACACCGGGGAGCTGTTTTTT
clone_size: .; v_call: TRBV4-2; d_call: TRBD2; j_call: TRBJ2-3; cdr3_aa: CASSQLAGGVRDTQYF; cdr3_nt: TGTGCCAGCAGCCAACTAGCGGGGGGGGTTAGGGATACGCAGTATTTT
clone_size: .; v_call: TRBV7-6; d_call: .; j_call: TRBJ2-7; cdr3_aa: CASSLSPEADYEQYF; cdr3_nt: TGTGCCAGCAGCTTAAGTCCTGAAGCGGACTACGAGCAGTACTTC
clone_size: .; v_call: TRBV7-9; d_call: .; j_call: TRBJ2-1; cdr3_aa: CASSHGSGSYNEQFF; cdr3_nt: TGTGCCAGCAGCCACGGCAGCGGCTCCTACAATGAGCAGTTCTTC
clone_size: .; v_call: TRBV19; d_call: .; j_call: TRBJ1-3; cdr3_aa: CASDTGLSGNTIYF; cdr3_nt: TGTGCCAGTGACACAGGGCTCTCTGGAAACACCATATATTTT
clone_size: .; v_call: TRBV5-6; d_call: .; j_call: TRBJ2-3; cdr3_aa: CASSFPPGTDTQYF; cdr3_nt: TGTGCCAGCAGCTTCCCCCCCGGCACAGATACGCAGTATTTT
clone_size: .; v_call: TRBV11-2; d_call: TRBD2; j_call: TRBJ2-3; cdr3_aa: CASSPASGGGRFTDTQYF; cdr3_nt: TGTGCCAGCAGCCCCGCTAGCGGGGGCGGTCGGTTCACAGATACGCAGTATTTT